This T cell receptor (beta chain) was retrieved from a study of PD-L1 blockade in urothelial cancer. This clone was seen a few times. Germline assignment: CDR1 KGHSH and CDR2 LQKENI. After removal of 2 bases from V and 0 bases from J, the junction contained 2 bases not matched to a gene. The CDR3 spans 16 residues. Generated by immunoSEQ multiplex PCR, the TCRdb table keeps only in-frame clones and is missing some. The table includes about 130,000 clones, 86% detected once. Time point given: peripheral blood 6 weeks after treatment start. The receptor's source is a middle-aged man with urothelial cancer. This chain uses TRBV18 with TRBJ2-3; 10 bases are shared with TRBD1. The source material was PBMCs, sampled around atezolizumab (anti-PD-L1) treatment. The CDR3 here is CASSPRDRGSTDTQYF. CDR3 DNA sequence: TGTGCCAGCTCACCAAGGGACAGGGGCAGCACAGATACGCAGTATTTT.